Here is one T cell receptor beta chain with its context. The antigen remains unidentified. This record belongs to a study of T-cell memory formation after mild COVID-19. Study findings and constraints: Contracting CD4+ clones sat mainly in CM and EM; CD8+ in EMRA. Day 15 to 85 contracting clones showed balanced CD4/CD8; day 15 to 37 expanders favored CD4+. For second-wave clones that peaked at day 37, SARS-CoV-2 specificity went unverified.

The CDR3 is 16 residues long. V shed 0 bases, J shed 5 bases, and the junction held 2 bases outside the gene matches. The germline V gene encodes CDR1 MGHRA and CDR2 YSYEKL. Amplification by 5'RACE using constant-segment primers produced TCR alpha and TCR beta cDNA libraries that carried sample barcodes and UMIs. One entry per CDR3 protein results from TCRdb running MiXCR on the 5' RACE reads. The sample contains about 310,000 distinct CDR3 sequences, approximately 20% of which appear only once. This TCR derives from a man between 18 and 35 years old who had mild COVID-19 (a few samples of this study predate the infection). Cell type and time point are not known. The sample comprised PBMCs or a T cell subset sorted from them (not recorded which). The V and J genes are TRBV4-1 and TRBJ2-3; TRBD2 matches at 13 bases. The CDR3 DNA reads TGCGCCAGCAGCCAAGATAGACTAGCGGGGGGAGATACGCAGTATTTT. Protein sequence: CASSQDRLAGGDTQYF.